Below, one T cell receptor (beta chain) is given with its context. The source of the sample is a study of blood T cell repertoires in COVID-19. On the study more broadly: COVID-19 samples, acute and convalescent, were from the United States, Italy and Spain. Sample material is recorded as cDNA or gDNA derived from T cells, B-cell-depleted T cells, or PBMCs.

Generated by immunoSEQ multiplex PCR, the TCRdb table keeps only in-frame clones and is missing some. The data show about 150,000 clones, more than 80% seen once. The CDR3 has 11 residues. Germline V gene data show CDR1 as KGHSH and CDR2 as LQKENI. Deletions cut 6 bases from V and 3 bases from J, with 5 bases between. The sequenced sample was peripheral blood. This chain joins TRBV18 and TRBJ1-2, with D unclear. The receptor comes from a woman between 35 and 50 years old with acute or convalescent COVID-19. The CDR3 region is CASSQDYGYTF. In DNA form, the CDR3 reads TGTGCCAGCTCCCAGGACTATGGCTACACCTTC.